The clone carrying this TCR beta chain has a handful of counts. These data come from a study of cytomegalovirus exposure and HLA in healthy donors. With 60 Vbeta and 13 Jbeta primers, the PCR was carried out. Assay: immunoSEQ multiplex PCR; the TCRdb copy retains only in-frame clones and omits some. The top ten hold less than 20% of the sample, which has around 65,000 clones, around 62% seen once. This CDR3 contains 15 residues. Germline CDR1 and CDR2: KGHSY and FQNENV. V was clipped by 0 bases and J by 4 bases, with 10 bases between them. The gene calls are TRBV16 and TRBJ1-3; the D is unclear. The sequence was collected from a middle-aged man in good health and CMV-seropositive. The sample comprised PBMCs. This CDR3 is CASSQSGGPGNTIYF. CDR3 DNA sequence: TGTGCCAGCAGCCAATCAGGTGGGCCCGGAAACACCATATATTTT.